What follows describes a single TCR beta chain. Per the study methods: Nucleated cell counts were estimated from reference gene primer amplification. This table comes from immunoSEQ multiplex PCR, and its TCRdb copy is limited to in-frame clones, with some not included. Clone size and the V and J calls come from that table; the DNA yielded D and trimming. The sample consists of about 230,000 clones, roughly 86% of them appearing once. The data derive from a study of blood T cell repertoires in COVID-19. About the research overall: Sites in the United States, Italy and Spain provided acute and convalescent COVID-19 samples.

Trimming pared 4 bases from V and 4 bases from J, leaving 13 bases between. The CDR3 has 14 amino acids. Germline V gene data show CDR1 as MRHNA and CDR2 as SNTAGT. The chain uses TRBV6-4 and TRBJ1-1; perhaps TRBD1 as D (5 bases). This TCR came from a woman in her twenties or thirties with acute COVID-19. Sequencing was done on a sample of PBMCs or T cells enriched from blood (not recorded which). The CDR3 reads CASSVDSLSTEAFF. The CDR3 DNA reads TGTGCCAGCAGTGTAGACAGTTTATCCACTGAAGCTTTCTTT.